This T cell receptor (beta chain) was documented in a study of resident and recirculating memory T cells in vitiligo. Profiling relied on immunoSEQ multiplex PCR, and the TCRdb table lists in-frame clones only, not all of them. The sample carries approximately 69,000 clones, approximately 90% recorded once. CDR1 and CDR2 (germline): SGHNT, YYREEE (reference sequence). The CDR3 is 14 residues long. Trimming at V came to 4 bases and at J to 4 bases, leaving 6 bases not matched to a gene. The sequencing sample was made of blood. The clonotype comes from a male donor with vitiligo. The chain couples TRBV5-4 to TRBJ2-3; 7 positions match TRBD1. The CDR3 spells CASSVDRAADTQYF. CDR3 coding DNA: TGTGCCAGCAGCGTCGACAGGGCTGCAGATACGCAGTATTTT.